A single sample gave rise to the 6 T cell receptor beta chains below, sequenced in a study of identical twins. TCRdb ran MiXCR on the 5' RACE reads and lists one entry per CDR3 protein. The table has about 660,000 distinct CDR3 sequences, 8.6% seen once. This sample was also put to use in a study of yellow fever vaccine responses in identical twins.

Source material: PBMCs. Every receptor here comes from a woman aged 18-29 years in good health.

This clonotype was detected ten times or more. The chain is built from TRBV6-5 and TRBJ2-5; 8 nucleotides line up with TRBD2. CDR1 and CDR2 from the germline V gene are MNHEY and SVGAGI. CDR3 length equals 13 residues. With V trimmed by 0 bases and J by 11 bases, 5 bases remained unmatched. The DNA for the CDR3 is TGTGCCAGCAGTTACTCTTCCCCTAGCGGGCAGTACTTC. Translation: CASSYSSPSGQYF.

The chain joins TRBV6-2 or TRBV6-3 to TRBJ2-2; TRBD2 matches 11 bases. Trimming at V came to 6 bases and at J to 2 bases, leaving 23 bases not matched to a gene. CDR1 and CDR2 (germline): MNHEY, SVGEGT. This CDR3 comprises 22 residues. As DNA, the CDR3 is TGTGCCAGCAGAACCGGGACCGTCTTCACCCGGGGACTAGCGGTTAACACCGGGGAGCTGTTTTTT. This gives the protein CASRTGTVFTRGLAVNTGELFF.

A few counts support this clonotype. The chain links TRBV10-3 to TRBJ2-3, with TRBD2 identical over 11 bases. Trimming removed 3 bases from V and 2 bases from J; junction bases left unmatched: 4. Germline V gene sequence: CDR1 ENHRY, CDR2 SYGVKD. The CDR3 has 16 residues. The CDR3 DNA is TGTGCCATCAGTGATAGCGGGAGGGCCCCCACAGATACGCAGTATTTT. Translating gives CAISDSGRAPTDTQYF.

This clonotype was counted a few times. This rearrangement joins TRBV12-3 or TRBV12-4 to TRBJ1-2; D remains unclear. V was clipped by 5 bases and J by 7 bases, with 11 bases between them. CDR3 length: 12 amino acids. DNA of the CDR3: TGTGCCAGCAGTAATCACGGACGTGGCTACACCTTC. This translates into CASSNHGRGYTF.

In its sample, this clonotype was seen a few times. As DNA, the CDR3 is TGCAGCGTTTTACAGGGGATCCACGAGCAGTACTTC. Amino acids: CSVLQGIHEQYF. The genes are TRBV29-1 and TRBJ2-7, with 7 bases that match TRBD1. Trimming took 5 bases from V and 5 from J; bases not matched to a gene: 6. Germline V gene sequence: CDR1 SQVTM, CDR2 ANQGSEA. The CDR3 extends over 12 amino acids.

The V call is TRBV14, the J call TRBJ2-1; 10 bases match TRBD1. The length of the CDR3 is 15 residues. Trimming cost V 2 bases and J 10 bases; bases outside gene matches: 8. Per the germline V gene, CDR1 is SGHDN and CDR2 is FVKESK. The chain's CDR3 is CASSQPGTGAFEQFF. CDR3 nucleotide sequence: TGTGCCAGCAGCCAACCCGGGACAGGGGCATTCGAGCAGTTCTTC.